This section outlines one T cell receptor (beta chain) sequence together with its context. This clone's antigen is unknown. The data were obtained in a study of T cells expressing NK-cell markers (dated by TCRdb to 2018 to 2020). General notes on the study: Three sorted T-cell subsets (CD3+CD56+NKG2C+, CD3+CD56+NKG2C- and CD3+CD56-NKG2C+) from eight donors had their TCR beta-chain repertoires profiled. Among the eight sequenced donors, seven were HCMV-seropositive and one was HCMV-seronegative. The libraries were sequenced on Illumina HiSeq 2000/2500, MiSeq or NextSeq, producing 2 x 150 bp reads. The eight sequenced donors were randomly selected healthy volunteers, three men and five women. General findings and caveats noted by the study authors: For over five donors, the dominant CD3+CD56+NKG2C+ clonotypes were among the top 10 CD8+ clonotypes and accounted for about 1.0-7.0% of CD8+ T cells. It remained unclear whether the expanded NKG2C-expressing T cell clones were specific for HCMV antigens. Those dominant clonotypes were again the most abundant among CD3+CD56-NKG2C+ cells in four donors, at roughly 25-65%.

Sequencing was performed on an Illumina HiSeq 2000. The TCR beta cDNA libraries were made using 5'RACE template switching, a step that added both a universal primer site and unique molecular identifiers. Priming for cDNA synthesis came from the TCR beta constant segment, and two successive PCR amplification steps followed. As for the authors' bioinformatics: MIGEC was used to demultiplex reads and group reads by UMI, and MiTCR was used to assemble and quantify clonotypes. To exclude erroneous sequences, any TCR cDNA sequence not supported by at least two reads was discarded. The tcR package was used for downstream repertoire analysis, with clonotypes matched between fractions based on CDR3 nucleotide sequence plus V segment. VDJmatch was used to annotate antigen specificity against VDJdb, with one amino acid substitution in CDR3 permitted. Each entry corresponds to one CDR3 protein sequence from reads that TCRdb reprocessed, and DNA is not given. TCRdb's processing, not the study's, gives the V and J calls here. The sample has 400,000 to 550,000 distinct CDR3 sequences on record. The top ten hold about 7.1% of the sample.

HCMV-specific IgG was detected in serum with a commercial ELISA kit to determine HCMV serostatus. Ficoll density gradient centrifugation was used to isolate peripheral blood mononuclear cells from blood. The germline V gene sets CDR1 to SQVTM and CDR2 to ANQGSEA. The CDR3 holds 14 amino acids from the cysteine to the phenylalanine. No nucleotide data were recorded. This TCR was sampled from a woman between 18 and 70 years old in good health. The sequence links TRBV29-1 to TRBJ2-1; TCRdb outputs TRBD1, but without DNA this stays unchecked. Sequenced input: blood T cells: a sorted CD56 or NKG2C T cell subset, CD4+ or CD8+ T cells, or bulk PBMC T cells (not recorded which). The CDR3 corresponds to CSVGWRGHHNEQFF.